The 7 T cell receptor beta chains below come from one sample, sequenced in a study of monozygotic twins with inflammatory bowel disease. Reanalyzing the 5' RACE reads, TCRdb keeps one entry per CDR3 protein, without DNA. Its clone listing holds around 380,000 distinct CDR3 sequences. Sequenced sample: blood. The source of these receptors is a human donor with ulcerative colitis or Crohn's disease, or a healthy co-twin of an affected twin (not recorded which).

This CDR3 reads CASSPNPGSYTF. The genes are TRBV7-2 and TRBJ1-2; with no DNA, the TCRdb D assignment of TRBD1 cannot be verified. Germline V lookup: CDR1 SGHTA, CDR2 FQGNSA. CDR3 length equals 12 residues.

The V gene is TRBV12-3 or TRBV12-4, the J gene TRBJ1-3. This CDR3 comprises 16 residues. The CDR3 protein is CASSLQTSPSGNTIYF.

The genes are TRBV5-6 and TRBJ2-2; as DNA is missing, the TRBD2 call by TCRdb cannot be tested. The CDR3 runs 18 residues. The V gene's germline CDR1 is SGHDT and CDR2 YYEEEE. Here the CDR3 reads CASTLRLGLAGNTGELFF.

The chain's CDR3 is CASSSQTGGIETQYF. The chain joins TRBV28 to TRBJ2-5; the D call of TRBD2 rests on TCRdb alone, since no DNA is present to check it. The CDR3 extends over 15 amino acids. Germline values: CDR1 MDHEN, CDR2 SYDVKM.

The V gene is TRBV9, the J gene TRBJ2-7. Germline V gene data show CDR1 as SGDLS and CDR2 as YYNGEE. The CDR3 is 15 amino acids. CDR3 sequence: CASSVDPTGAYEQYF.

V usage is TRBV5-1 and J usage is TRBJ1-1. Germline-derived CDR1 and CDR2 are SGHRS and YFSETQ. This CDR3 contains 14 residues. The CDR3 sequence: CASSLTAVNTEAFF. Full variable domain (missing parts from reference TRBV5-1 and TRBJ1-1): KAGVTQTPRYLIKTRGQQVTLSCSPISGHRSVSWYQQTPGQGLQFLFEYFSETQRNKGNFPGRFSGRQFSNSRSEMNVSTLELGDSALYLCASSLTAVNTEAFFGQGTRLTVV.

The genes are TRBV4-1 and TRBJ2-1; the TCRdb call, TRBD1, lacks DNA for checking. Germline CDR1 MGHRA, CDR2 YSYEKL. The CDR3 sequence is 16 residues long. The CDR3 protein is CASSQPGRRPGNEQFF.